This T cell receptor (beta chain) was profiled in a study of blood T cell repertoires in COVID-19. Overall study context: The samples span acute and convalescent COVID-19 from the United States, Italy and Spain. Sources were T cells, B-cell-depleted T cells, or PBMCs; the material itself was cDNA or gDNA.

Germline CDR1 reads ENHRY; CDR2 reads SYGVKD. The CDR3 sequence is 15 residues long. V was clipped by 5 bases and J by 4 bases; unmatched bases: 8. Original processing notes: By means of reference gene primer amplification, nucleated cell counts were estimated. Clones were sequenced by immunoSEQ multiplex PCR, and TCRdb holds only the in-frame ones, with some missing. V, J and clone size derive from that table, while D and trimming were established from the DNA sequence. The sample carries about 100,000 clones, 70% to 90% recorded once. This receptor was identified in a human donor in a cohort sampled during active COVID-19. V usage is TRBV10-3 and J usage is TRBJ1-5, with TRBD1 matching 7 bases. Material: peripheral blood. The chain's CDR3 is CAISKTGQDNQPQHF. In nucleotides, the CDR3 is TGTGCCATCAGTAAGACAGGGCAAGATAATCAGCCCCAGCATTTT.